Below, 26 T cell receptor beta chains from the same sample are listed, as sequenced in a study of T cell responses to AZD1222 COVID-19 vaccine. Using immunoSEQ multiplex PCR, the repertoire was profiled, and TCRdb retains in-frame clones only, with some absent. In the table there are tens of thousands of clones, about 88% of which are singletons. The sequenced sample was peripheral blood, obtained 28 days after the second AZD1222 dose. These receptors all stem from an adult who received the AZD1222 COVID-19 vaccine.

The chain employs TRBV7-9 and TRBJ1-5; the D gene is possibly TRBD1 (6 bases). The CDR3 has 15 amino acids. V was cut by 6 bases and J by 3 bases, with 15 bases left in between. CDR1 and CDR2 (germline): SEHNR, FQNEAQ (reference sequence). The CDR3 DNA reads as TGTGCCAGCAGTCCACAGGGTACCAACAATCAGCCCCAGCATTTT. It codes for CASSPQGTNNQPQHF.

This clone came up once. V usage is TRBV18 and J usage is TRBJ1-1; D is undetermined. With 3 bases removed from V and 0 bases from J, the gap between germline ends came to 14 bases. The CDR3 has 16 amino acids. Germline V gene data show CDR1 as KGHSH and CDR2 as LQKENI. CDR3 nucleotides: TGTGCCAGCTCACCTGGGTCCGATATCATGAACACTGAAGCTTTCTTT. It codes for CASSPGSDIMNTEAFF.

V and J are TRBV28 and TRBJ1-3; D gene unclear. With 6 bases removed from V and 4 bases from J, the gap between germline ends came to 7 bases. Germline lookup yields CDR1 MDHEN and CDR2 SYDVKM. The length of the CDR3 is 12 residues. CDR3 protein: CASSSGGNTIYF. Written as DNA, the CDR3 is TGTGCCAGCAGCTCGGGCGGAAACACCATATATTTT.

The count of this clone is one. V usage is TRBV12-3 or TRBV12-4 and J usage is TRBJ2-3, with D hard to call. The V and J ends lost 8 bases and 5 bases respectively, with 11 bases between them. CDR3 length: 12 residues. The CDR3 is CASVGVGDTQYF. Written as DNA, the CDR3 is TGTGCCAGCGTGGGTGTAGGAGATACGCAGTATTTT.

The J gene is TRBJ2-2, the V gene TRBV18; the D gene is possibly TRBD2 (5 bases). CDR1 and CDR2 from the germline V gene are KGHSH and LQKENI. The CDR3 is 15 residues long. V shed 0 bases and J shed 1 base, with 6 bases lying between them. CDR3 DNA sequence: TGTGCCAGCTCACCACCGGGAGTGAACACCGGGGAGCTGTTTTTT. Amino acids: CASSPPGVNTGELFF. Full variable domain (remainder filled in from reference TRBV18 and TRBJ2-2): NAGVMQNPRHLVRRRGQEARLRCSPMKGHSHVYWYRQLPEEGLKFMVYLQKENIIDESGMPKERFSAEFPKEGPSILRIQQVVRGDSAAYFCASSPPGVNTGELFFGEGSRLTVL.

This sequence joins TRBV7-9 and TRBJ2-1; 10 nucleotides align to TRBD2. The CDR3 runs to 19 residues. The trim removed 5 bases at V and 0 bases at J, leaving 13 bases unmatched. Germline CDR1 is SEHNR and CDR2 is FQNEAQ (reference sequence). The CDR3 nucleotides read TGTGCCAGCAGCCAAGGGGTCGGTTCTAGCGGGAGCTCCTACAATGAGCAGTTCTTC. Protein product: CASSQGVGSSGSSYNEQFF.

The V and J genes are TRBV19 and TRBJ1-1; no clear D. V dropped 4 bases and J dropped 6 bases, with 6 bases sitting between them. CDR1 is LNHDA, CDR2 SQIVND, per germline (reference sequence). The CDR3 has 11 residues. As DNA, the CDR3 is TGTGCCAGTAGTAATACCGCTGAAGCTTTCTTT. This encodes CASSNTAEAFF.

V usage is TRBV5-5 and J usage is TRBJ2-7; no definite D call. Germline CDR1 and CDR2: SGHKS and YYEKEE (reference sequence). CDR3 length: 13 residues. V dropped 4 bases and J dropped 5 bases, with 13 bases sitting between them. The CDR3 spells CASSSNPRDEQYF. The CDR3 DNA follows: TGTGCCAGCAGCAGCAATCCTAGGGACGAGCAGTACTTC.

This clone has more than one count but fewer than ten. This chain links TRBV7-9 with TRBJ2-5, with a weak D call TRBD1 (5 bases). This CDR3 region has 14 residues. Deletions cut 3 bases from V and 0 bases from J, with 8 bases between. Looked up from germline, CDR1 is SEHNR and CDR2 is FQNEAQ (reference sequence). The CDR3 region is CASSLGRNQETQYF. The CDR3 nucleotides read TGTGCCAGCAGCTTGGGGCGAAACCAAGAGACCCAGTACTTC.

The rearrangement links TRBV3-1 (or the pseudogene TRBV3-2) to TRBJ1-6, with a possible D match to TRBD1 (6 bases). CDR1 and CDR2 (germline): LGHDT, YNNKEL (reference sequence). The CDR3 has 17 amino acids. V was trimmed by 4 bases and J by 0 bases, leaving 13 bases between them. The chain's CDR3 is CASSLRTASSYNSPLHF. In nucleotides, the CDR3 is TGTGCCAGCAGCCTCCGGACAGCTAGCTCCTATAATTCACCCCTCCACTTT.

The chain uses TRBV6-5 and TRBJ2-7; TRBD2 matches at 12 bases. The germline V gene has CDR1 MNHEY and CDR2 SVGAGI. The length of the CDR3 is 15 residues. The J segment lost 3 bases and the V segment lost 6 bases, leaving 6 bases of the junction unmatched. CDR3 sequence: CASRETSGSFYEQYF. The CDR3 bases are TGTGCCAGCAGGGAGACTAGCGGGAGTTTCTACGAGCAGTACTTC.

The chain is built from TRBV7-9 and TRBJ1-6; D might be TRBD1 (6 bases). CDR3 size: 14 residues. Trimming left V 5 bases short and J 10 bases short, with 15 bases between. Germline V lookup: CDR1 SEHNR, CDR2 FQNEAQ (reference sequence). In nucleotides, the CDR3 is TGTGCCAGCAGCCAAGGGGGATTGAGCTCACCCCTCCACTTT. This gives the protein CASSQGGLSSPLHF.

The rearrangement uses TRBV7-9 and TRBJ1-1, with 8 positions matching TRBD1. The CDR3 runs 12 residues. The V gene's germline CDR1 is SEHNR and CDR2 FQNEAQ (reference sequence). J gave up 11 bases and V 5 bases, and 7 bases lay outside the gene matches. CDR3 sequence reads: CASSHQGAEAFF. The CDR3 DNA sequence: TGTGCCAGCAGCCACCAGGGGGCGGAGGCTTTCTTT.

This chain connects TRBV14 to TRBJ1-5; no definite D call. The V and J ends lost 3 bases and 7 bases respectively, with 25 bases between them. The CDR3 is 18 residues long. Germline V gene data show CDR1 as SGHDN and CDR2 as FVKESK. CDR3 sequence: CASSQPHRKGYPGQPQHF. In DNA form, the CDR3 reads TGTGCCAGCAGCCAGCCCCACCGGAAAGGGTACCCCGGACAGCCCCAGCATTTT.

The gene calls are TRBV4-1 and TRBJ1-5; D remains unclear. Germline lookup yields CDR1 MGHRA and CDR2 YSYEKL. The V and J ends lost 0 bases and 9 bases respectively, with 6 bases between them. This CDR3 is built from 12 residues. This chain's CDR3 is CASSQDGGPQHF. In DNA, the CDR3 is TGCGCCAGCAGCCAAGATGGCGGGCCCCAGCATTTT.

The chain joins TRBV27 to TRBJ2-4; perhaps TRBD2 as D (6 bases). V was clipped by 11 bases and J by 0 bases, with 11 bases between them. The CDR3 is 13 residues long. Germline values: CDR1 MNHEY, CDR2 SMNVEV (reference sequence). This chain's CDR3 is CASRGVAKNIQYF. In nucleotides, the CDR3 is TGTGCCTCCCGCGGGGTAGCCAAAAACATTCAGTACTTC.

The genes are TRBV28 and TRBJ2-1; no clear D gene. The V gene's germline CDR1 is MDHEN and CDR2 SYDVKM. The ends were cut back, 5 bases at V and 6 bases at J, with 17 bases in the middle. The CDR3 has 15 residues. The chain's CDR3 is CASSEFRVISNEQFF. The CDR3 bases are TGTGCCAGCAGTGAATTTCGCGTCATTAGCAATGAGCAGTTCTTC.

This sequence joins TRBV27 and TRBJ1-2, with 8 positions matching TRBD1. With V trimmed by 9 bases and J by 5 bases, 8 bases remained unmatched. Germline V CDR1 and CDR2: MNHEY, SMNVEV (reference sequence). The CDR3 sequence is 13 residues long. Here the CDR3 reads CARAGGTAYGYTF. DNA of the CDR3: TGTGCCAGAGCAGGGGGCACCGCTTATGGCTACACCTTC.

The gene calls are TRBV7-2 and TRBJ2-2; the match to TRBD2 covers 8 bases. With 4 bases clipped from V and 2 bases from J, the junction kept 3 bases outside the gene matches. The length of the CDR3 is 15 residues. Germline loops: CDR1 SGHTA, CDR2 FQGNSA. The CDR3 sequence: CASSYTSGNTGELFF. CDR3 nucleotide sequence: TGTGCCAGCAGCTATACTAGCGGTAACACCGGGGAGCTGTTTTTT.

The chain employs TRBV27 and TRBJ1-2; 9 bases agree with TRBD1. This CDR3 has 13 amino acids. Losses at the gene ends were 6 bases for V and 8 bases for J; bases not matched to a gene: 7. CDR1 is MNHEY, CDR2 SMNVEV, per germline (reference sequence). The CDR3 loop is CASRPQGAWGYTF. Here the CDR3 DNA reads TGTGCCAGCAGACCACAGGGGGCGTGGGGCTACACCTTC.

The chain joins TRBV5-1 to TRBJ1-2; D not certain. The V end was cut by 0 bases, the J end by 5 bases, with 8 bases between. The germline V gene has CDR1 SGHRS and CDR2 YFSETQ. The CDR3 sequence is 13 residues long. CDR3 DNA: TGCGCCAGCAGCTTGGTAACCATGTATGGCTACACCTTC. It is translated as CASSLVTMYGYTF.

This clone was seen only once. The chain carries TRBV5-5 and TRBJ2-7, with no clear D. V gave up 4 bases and J gave up 3 bases, with 17 bases separating them. The germline CDR1 and CDR2 sequences are SGHKS and YYEKEE (reference sequence). The CDR3 consists of 15 residues. Here the CDR3 DNA reads TGTGCCAGCAGCCCCGGTGACGGCACCAGCTACGAGCAGTACTTC. This encodes CASSPGDGTSYEQYF.

This chain uses TRBV4-1 with TRBJ2-4; D possibly corresponds to TRBD2 (6 bases). Trimming took 3 bases from V and 2 from J, leaving 17 bases between them. CDR3 length equals 17 residues. CDR1 is MGHRA, CDR2 YSYEKL, per germline. CDR3 DNA: TGCGCCAGCAGCCATCTTAGGACTACCAAAACCAAAAACATTCAGTACTTC. Translation gives CASSHLRTTKTKNIQYF.

The chain uses TRBV10-3 and TRBJ2-6, with a weak D call TRBD2 (6 bases). The germline V gene encodes CDR1 ENHRY and CDR2 SYGVKD. V dropped 5 bases and J dropped 4 bases, with 12 bases sitting between them. This CDR3 has 15 amino acids. The chain's CDR3 is CAISPGGPGANVLTF. In DNA form, the CDR3 reads TGTGCCATCAGTCCCGGGGGACCAGGGGCCAACGTCCTGACTTTC.

The J gene is TRBJ1-2, the V gene TRBV10-3, with 8 bases aligning to TRBD1. J was trimmed by 8 bases and V by 5 bases; bases with no gene match: 19. Germline V gene sequence: CDR1 ENHRY, CDR2 SYGVKD. This CDR3 has 17 residues. CDR3 DNA: TGTGCCATCAGTTTAGACCGGGACAGGACTCCCCAGCGGGGCTACACCTTC. Amino acid sequence: CAISLDRDRTPQRGYTF.

This chain links TRBV19 with TRBJ1-3; no clear D. Deletions cut 4 bases from V and 4 bases from J, with 8 bases between. Germline CDR1 reads LNHDA; CDR2 reads SQIVND (reference sequence). The CDR3 loop spans 13 amino acids. CDR3 residues: CASSSQQGNTIYF. The CDR3 nucleotides are TGTGCCAGTAGTAGTCAACAGGGAAACACCATATATTTT.